A single sample is the source of the 12 T cell receptor beta chains below, sequenced in a study of identical twins. From the 5' RACE reads, TCRdb called clonotypes with MiXCR, one entry per CDR3 protein. Among around 250,000 distinct CDR3 sequences listed, approximately 7% were seen once. The same specimen was also included in a second study, on yellow fever vaccine responses in identical twins.

The sequenced material came from memory (CD45RO+) T cells sorted from blood. All receptors derive from a woman between 18 and 30 years old in good health.

This clonotype has a handful of counts. The V call is TRBV11-1, the J call TRBJ1-1; 12 bases agree with TRBD1. CDR1 SGHAT and CDR2 FQDESV come from the germline V gene (reference sequence). V was pared by 5 bases and J by 4 bases, with 14 bases of the junction left unmatched. The CDR3 contains 18 residues. The CDR3 is CASSPWGTGGPEVTEAFF. CDR3 sequence (DNA): TGTGCCAGCAGCCCTTGGGGGACAGGGGGCCCGGAAGTCACTGAAGCTTTCTTT.

A few counts support this clonotype. The chain joins TRBV11-2 to TRBJ2-7; the D gene could be TRBD1 or TRBD2 (5 bases each). Germline V gene lookup returns CDR1 SGHAT and CDR2 FQNNGV. The CDR3 loop spans 20 amino acids. The ends were cut back, 0 bases at V and 3 bases at J, with 27 bases in the middle. This CDR3 reads CASSLDMFWATETKSYEQYV. DNA of the CDR3: TGTGCCAGCAGCTTAGATATGTTCTGGGCGACAGAGACTAAGAGCTACGAGCAGTACGTC.

This clonotype was recorded a few times. V usage is TRBV10-3 and J usage is TRBJ1-2; D might be TRBD1 (6 bases). This CDR3 has 14 residues. V lost 4 bases and J 0 bases, leaving 9 bases between the germline ends. Germline CDR1 reads ENHRY; CDR2 reads SYGVKD. CDR3 sequence: CAISGTVANYGYTF. CDR3 nucleotide sequence: TGTGCCATCAGTGGGACAGTCGCTAACTATGGCTACACCTTC.

The genes are TRBV10-3 and TRBJ2-5; D is possibly TRBD1 or TRBD2 (5 bases each). V lost 7 bases to trimming and J lost 1 base, with 7 bases between them. Germline assignment: CDR1 ENHRY and CDR2 SYGVKD. This CDR3 region has 12 residues. The CDR3 is CAIKGTQETQYF. The DNA of the CDR3 is TGTGCCATCAAAGGGACCCAAGAGACCCAGTACTTC.

This clonotype appeared many times. The chain couples TRBV7-3 to TRBJ1-1; perhaps TRBD1 as D (5 bases). V was trimmed by 4 bases and J by 0 bases, leaving 12 bases between them. Germline V gene lookup returns CDR1 SGHTA and CDR2 FQGTGA. This CDR3 contains 15 residues. CDR3 nucleotide sequence: TGTGCCAGCAGCTCCAGACAGTCTATGAACACTGAAGCTTTCTTT. Translated: CASSSRQSMNTEAFF.

This clonotype has more than one count but fewer than ten. The chain's CDR3 is CASSLGDSDNSPLHF. CDR3 bases: TGCGCCAGCAGCTTGGGGGACAGCGATAATTCACCCCTCCACTTT. This chain links TRBV5-1 with TRBJ1-6; TRBD1 agrees at 7 bases. The CDR3 extends over 15 amino acids. The V gene end was trimmed by 0 bases and the J gene end by 5 bases; junction bases not matched to a gene: 2. Germline lookup yields CDR1 SGHRS and CDR2 YFSETQ.

The V call is TRBV7-7, the J call TRBJ2-5; TRBD1 might be the D (5 bases). Germline CDR1 reads SSHAT; CDR2 reads FNYEAQ (reference sequence). V was cut by 1 base and J by 6 bases, with 12 bases left in between. This CDR3 is built from 14 residues. The CDR3 protein is CASSLEGAAKTQYF. The CDR3 DNA follows: TGTGCCAGCAGCTTAGAAGGGGCGGCCAAGACCCAGTACTTC.

This clonotype has ten or more counts. The chain is built from TRBV7-2 and TRBJ1-4; D possibly corresponds to TRBD1 (5 bases). Germline-derived CDR1 and CDR2 are SGHTA and FQGNSA. Trimming cost V 5 bases and J 3 bases, with 10 bases left between them. There are 14 residues in the CDR3. The CDR3 loop is CASSAGTANEKLFF. The CDR3, as DNA: TGTGCCAGCAGCGCCGGGACGGCTAATGAAAAACTGTTTTTT.

This clonotype was observed many times. V and J are TRBV7-9 and TRBJ2-1, with unresolved D. V shed 1 base and J shed 9 bases, with 16 bases lying between them. Per the germline V gene, CDR1 is SEHNR and CDR2 is FQNEAQ (reference sequence). The CDR3 is 15 amino acids. In DNA form, the CDR3 reads TGTGCCAGCAGCTTAGTAGATTCGGTTGGCGGTGAGCAGTTCTTC. Amino acid sequence: CASSLVDSVGGEQFF.

This clonotype turned up a few times. The chain carries TRBV12-3 or TRBV12-4 and TRBJ2-2; a weak D match, TRBD1 (5 bases). Trimming removed 3 bases at V and 4 bases at J, with 12 bases between. The CDR3 has 15 residues. The CDR3 sequence: CASSFRQLGTGELFF. In DNA, the CDR3 is TGTGCCAGCAGTTTTCGACAGCTTGGCACCGGGGAGCTGTTTTTT.

This sequence joins TRBV29-1 and TRBJ1-3; no definite D call. Germline values: CDR1 SQVTM, CDR2 ANQGSEA. The CDR3 sequence is 12 residues long. Trimming took 7 bases from V and 2 from J, leaving 9 bases between them. The CDR3 loop reads CSARFTGNTIYF. As DNA, the CDR3 is TGCAGCGCCCGATTTACTGGAAACACCATATATTTT.

Ten or more counts support this clonotype. J is TRBJ1-6 and V is TRBV5-6; 8 bases align to TRBD1. The length of the CDR3 is 16 residues. Per the germline V gene, CDR1 is SGHDT and CDR2 is YYEEEE. V shed 2 bases and J 8 bases; nucleotides not matched to a gene: 9. The DNA of the CDR3 is TGTGCCAGCAGCTTCGTGGACAGGGTTTACGATTCACCCCTCCACTTT. Protein sequence: CASSFVDRVYDSPLHF.